The T cell receptor (beta chain) described here comes from a study of cytomegalovirus exposure and HLA in healthy donors. Study background: An earlier analysis found some 100 million unique TCR beta sequences from approximately 190 million T cells. Points from the study as a whole: Some 150 TCR beta chains were listed as cytomegalovirus-associated.

Primers: 60 Vbeta forward and 13 Jbeta reverse. Only in-frame clones appear in the TCRdb table, and some are missing; sequencing was by immunoSEQ multiplex PCR. The sample table sets out about 48,000 clones. The germline V gene encodes CDR1 SEHNR and CDR2 FQNEAQ (reference sequence). The CDR3 has 11 residues. V was trimmed by 5 bases and J by 7 bases, leaving 8 bases between them. About this clone itself: The antigen is undetermined.

The sample consisted of PBMCs. J is TRBJ1-1 and V is TRBV7-9; D is uncertain. The receptor was isolated from a woman aged 40 to 49 in good health and CMV-seronegative. CDR3 amino acids: CASSPAVEAFF. The CDR3 nucleotides are TGTGCCAGCAGCCCTGCAGTTGAAGCTTTCTTT.